This record concerns one T cell receptor (beta chain) sequence. In its sample, this clonotype was seen many times. The antigen this receptor binds is unknown. Base qualities are not at hand, and no much larger clone is one base apart. The source of the sample is a study of T-cell reconstitution after alpha-beta-depleted transplantation in children (dated by TCRdb to 2015 to 2016). Notes on the research overall: The study quantitatively tracked T-cell immune reconstitution after TCRalphabeta/CD19-depleted allogeneic hematopoietic cell transplantation in children using TCR repertoire profiling.

Read against the paper, the sample's treatment or condition label means: allogeneic hematopoietic cell transplantation with graft depleted of TCRalphabeta T cells and CD19 B cells. TCRalphabeta/CD19-depleted allogeneic hematopoietic cell grafts were given to the transplant recipients, all of whom were children. The paper as a whole reports these results and caveats: In some patients, high TCRbeta diversity at day 60 was attributed to recipient T cells and intrathymic progenitors that had survived conditioning. The apparently early alphabetaT-cell count recovery about two months after transplant was reportedly dependent on only several hundred rapidly expanded clones derived from non-depleted graft cells. Over subsequent months, a decline in hyperexpanded clone frequencies was noted, and after one year, T-cell counts and TCRbeta diversity were mostly ascribed to newly produced T cells.

Library preparation was by PCR. The sample was run on an Illumina HiSeq 2500. Molecular barcoding was employed in the preparation of TCR libraries, with unique molecular identifiers being used to normalize TCRbeta repertoire quantification. TCRdb ran its own pipeline on the public reads, namely fastp trimming at Q25 and MiXCR clone calling, and kept in-frame beta chains. Here each entry gathers all rows of one CDR3 protein and keeps the most common genes and DNA. Counted in this sample were about 300,000 distinct CDR3 sequences; 10% of them appeared once. The ten largest clones take up less than 8% of the sample. The germline V gene yields SGHRS for CDR1 and YFSETQ for CDR2. The germline ends are 19 bases apart after V is trimmed by 0 bases and J by 6 bases. The CDR3 contains 17 residues, cysteine and phenylalanine counted. Only the CDR3 region is kept as DNA, spanning 51 bases read in frame from base 1.

The clonotype was recovered from a boy younger than two with acute myeloid leukemia, due to receive a stem cell transplant. Rearrangement joined TRBV5-1 to TRBJ2-1; the D segment is perhaps TRBD1 or TRBD2, each sharing 6 matched bases. The sample was PBMCs, taken before TCRalphabeta/CD19-depleted stem cell transplant. The sequenced DNA: TGCGCCAGCAGCTTGGGGTACCTATCCGGGGGCCCCAATGAGCAGTTCTTC. Its product reads: CASSLGYLSGGPNEQFF.